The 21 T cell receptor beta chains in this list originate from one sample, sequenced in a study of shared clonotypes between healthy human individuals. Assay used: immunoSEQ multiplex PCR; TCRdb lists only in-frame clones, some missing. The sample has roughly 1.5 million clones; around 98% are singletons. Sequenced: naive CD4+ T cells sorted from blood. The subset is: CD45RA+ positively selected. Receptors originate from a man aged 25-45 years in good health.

CDR3 region: CAISESPQASGYTF. Here the CDR3 DNA reads TGTGCCATCAGTGAGTCACCACAGGCTAGCGGCTACACCTTC. This chain links TRBV10-3 with TRBJ1-2; tentatively, D is TRBD1 (5 bases). The CDR3 covers 14 residues. Looked up from germline, CDR1 is ENHRY and CDR2 is SYGVKD. Trimming took off 0 bases at V and 8 bases at J, with 13 bases between the two ends.

CDR3 sequence reads: CASSGGAETQYF. CDR3 DNA: TGTGCCAGCTCCGGGGGCGCAGAGACCCAGTACTTC. The V and J genes are TRBV18 and TRBJ2-5; either TRBD1 or TRBD2 may supply D (6 bases each). There are 12 residues in the CDR3. Between the trimmed V and J ends, which lost 6 bases and 4 bases, there was a span of 9 bases. CDR1 is KGHSH and CDR2 is LQKENI in the germline V gene.

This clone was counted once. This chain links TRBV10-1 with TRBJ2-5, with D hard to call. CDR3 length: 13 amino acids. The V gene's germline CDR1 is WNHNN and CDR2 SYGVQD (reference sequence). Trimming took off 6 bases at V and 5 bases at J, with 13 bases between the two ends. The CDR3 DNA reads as TGCGCCAGCAGCTCATACTTGGGGGAGACCCAGTACTTC. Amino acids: CASSSYLGETQYF.

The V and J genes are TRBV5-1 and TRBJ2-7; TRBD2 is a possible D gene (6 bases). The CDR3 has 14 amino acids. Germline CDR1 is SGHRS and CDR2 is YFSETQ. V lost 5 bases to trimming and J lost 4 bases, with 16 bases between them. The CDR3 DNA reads TGCGCCAGCAGGCTTGCGGCGGGATCTTACGAGCAGTACTTC. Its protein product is CASRLAAGSYEQYF.

The CDR3 protein is CASSQDPTGRDTQYF. As DNA, the CDR3 is TGCGCCAGCAGCCAAGACCCCACCGGGCGAGATACGCAGTATTTT. The rearrangement joins TRBV4-1 to TRBJ2-3; the D is unclear. The CDR3 is 15 amino acids. Deletions cut 0 bases from V and 5 bases from J, with 12 bases between. The germline V gene has CDR1 MGHRA and CDR2 YSYEKL.

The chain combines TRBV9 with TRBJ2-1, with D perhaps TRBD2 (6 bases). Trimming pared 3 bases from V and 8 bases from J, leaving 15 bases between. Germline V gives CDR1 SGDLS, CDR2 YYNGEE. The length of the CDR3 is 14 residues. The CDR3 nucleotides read TGTGCCAGCAGCGAGGGACTCCGAATAGATGAGCAGTTCTTC. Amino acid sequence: CASSEGLRIDEQFF.

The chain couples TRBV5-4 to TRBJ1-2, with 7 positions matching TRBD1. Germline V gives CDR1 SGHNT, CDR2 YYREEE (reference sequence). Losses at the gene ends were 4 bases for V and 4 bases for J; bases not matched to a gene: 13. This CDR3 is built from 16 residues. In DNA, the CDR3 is TGTGCCAGCAGCGGAACTGGACAGGCACCCCTCTATGGCTACACCTTC. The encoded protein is CASSGTGQAPLYGYTF.

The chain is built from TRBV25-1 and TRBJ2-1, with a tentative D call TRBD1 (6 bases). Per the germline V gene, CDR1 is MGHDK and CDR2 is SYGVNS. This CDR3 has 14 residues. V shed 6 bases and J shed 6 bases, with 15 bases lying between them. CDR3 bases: TGTGCCAGCAGAGGGGGATCCTACGGCAATGAGCAGTTCTTC. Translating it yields CASRGGSYGNEQFF.

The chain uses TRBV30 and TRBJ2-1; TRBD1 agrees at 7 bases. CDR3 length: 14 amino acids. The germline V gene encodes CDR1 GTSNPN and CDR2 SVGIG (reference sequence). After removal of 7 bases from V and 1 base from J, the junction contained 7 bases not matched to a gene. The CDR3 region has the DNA TGTGCCTCGCAGGGGGTCGAGTCCTACAATGAGCAGTTCTTC. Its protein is CASQGVESYNEQFF.

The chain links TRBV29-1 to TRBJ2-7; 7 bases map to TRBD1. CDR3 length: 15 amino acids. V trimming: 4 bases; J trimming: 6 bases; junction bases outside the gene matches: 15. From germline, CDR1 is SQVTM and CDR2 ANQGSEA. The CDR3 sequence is CSVARGRGLLSEQYF. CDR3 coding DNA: TGCAGCGTTGCCAGGGGTAGGGGGCTCTTATCCGAGCAGTACTTC.

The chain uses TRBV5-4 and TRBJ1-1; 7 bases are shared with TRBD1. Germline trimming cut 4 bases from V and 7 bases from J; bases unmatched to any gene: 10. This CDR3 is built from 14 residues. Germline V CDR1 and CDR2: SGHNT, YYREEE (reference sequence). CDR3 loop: CASSPGTDPFEAFF. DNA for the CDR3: TGTGCCAGCAGCCCCGGGACAGACCCCTTTGAAGCTTTCTTT. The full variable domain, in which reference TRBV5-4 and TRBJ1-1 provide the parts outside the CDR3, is ETGVTQSPTHLIKTRGQQVTLRCSSQSGHNTVSWYQQALGQGPQFIFQYYREEENGRGNFPPRFSGLQFPNYSSELNVNALELDDSALYLCASSPGTDPFEAFFGQGTRLTVV.

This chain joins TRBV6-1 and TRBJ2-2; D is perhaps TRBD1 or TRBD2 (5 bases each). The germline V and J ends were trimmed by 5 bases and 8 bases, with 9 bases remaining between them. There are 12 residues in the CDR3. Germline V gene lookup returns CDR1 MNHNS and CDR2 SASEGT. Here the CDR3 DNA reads TGTGCCAGCAGTTTAGGGGAGGGGGAGCTGTTTTTT. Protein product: CASSLGEGELFF.

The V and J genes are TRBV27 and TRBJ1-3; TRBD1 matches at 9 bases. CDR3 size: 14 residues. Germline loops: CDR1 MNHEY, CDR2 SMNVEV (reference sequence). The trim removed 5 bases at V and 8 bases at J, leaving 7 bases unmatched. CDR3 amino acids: CASSPTTGGHTIYF. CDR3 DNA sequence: TGTGCCAGCAGTCCCACGACAGGGGGGCACACCATATATTTT.

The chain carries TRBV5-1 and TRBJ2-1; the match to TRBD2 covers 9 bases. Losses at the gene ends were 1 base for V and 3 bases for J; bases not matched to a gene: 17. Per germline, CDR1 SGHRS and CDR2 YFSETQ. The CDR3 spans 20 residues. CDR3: CASSLSGGLAGRDSYNEQFF. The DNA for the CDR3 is TGCGCCAGCAGCTTGTCTGGGGGGCTAGCGGGAAGAGATAGCTACAATGAGCAGTTCTTC.

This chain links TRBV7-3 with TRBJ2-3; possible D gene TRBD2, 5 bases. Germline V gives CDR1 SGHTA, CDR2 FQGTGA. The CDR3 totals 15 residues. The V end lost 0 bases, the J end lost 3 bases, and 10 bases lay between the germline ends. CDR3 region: CASSLTGVGTDTQYF. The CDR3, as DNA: TGTGCCAGCAGCTTAACGGGAGTAGGAACAGATACGCAGTATTTT.

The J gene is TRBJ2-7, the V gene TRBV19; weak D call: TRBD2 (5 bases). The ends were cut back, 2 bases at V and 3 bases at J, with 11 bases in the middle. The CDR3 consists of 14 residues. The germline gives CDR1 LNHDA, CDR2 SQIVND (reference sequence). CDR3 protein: CASSISPGIYEQYF. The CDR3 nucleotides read TGTGCCAGTAGTATATCTCCGGGAATCTACGAGCAGTACTTC.

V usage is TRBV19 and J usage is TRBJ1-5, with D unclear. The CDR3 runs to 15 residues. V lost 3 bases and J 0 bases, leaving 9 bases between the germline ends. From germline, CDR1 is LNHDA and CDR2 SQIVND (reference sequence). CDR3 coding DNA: TGTGCCAGTAGTATTCTAGATTATAGCAATCAGCCCCAGCATTTT. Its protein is CASSILDYSNQPQHF.

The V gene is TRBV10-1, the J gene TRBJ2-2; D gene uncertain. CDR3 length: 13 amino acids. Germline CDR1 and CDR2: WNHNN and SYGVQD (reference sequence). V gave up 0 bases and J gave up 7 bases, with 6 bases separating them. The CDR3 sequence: CASSESKIGELFF. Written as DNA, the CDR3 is TGCGCCAGCAGTGAGTCTAAAATCGGGGAGCTGTTTTTT.

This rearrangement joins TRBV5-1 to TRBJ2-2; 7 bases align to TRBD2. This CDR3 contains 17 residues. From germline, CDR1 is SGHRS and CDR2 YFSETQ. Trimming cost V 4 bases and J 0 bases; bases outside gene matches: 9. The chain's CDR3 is CASSPRRGGTNTGELFF. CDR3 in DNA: TGCGCCAGCAGCCCCCGACGGGGAGGGACGAACACCGGGGAGCTGTTTTTT.

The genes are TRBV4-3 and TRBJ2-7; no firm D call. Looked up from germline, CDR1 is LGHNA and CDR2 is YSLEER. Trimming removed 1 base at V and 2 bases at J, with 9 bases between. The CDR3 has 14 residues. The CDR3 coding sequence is TGCGCCAGCAGCCAAGGTGTATCCACCTACGAGCAGTACTTC. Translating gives CASSQGVSTYEQYF.

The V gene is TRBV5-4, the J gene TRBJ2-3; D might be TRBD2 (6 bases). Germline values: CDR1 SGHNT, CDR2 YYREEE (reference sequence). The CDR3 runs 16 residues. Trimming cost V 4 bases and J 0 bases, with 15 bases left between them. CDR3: CASSGIADPSTDTQYF. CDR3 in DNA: TGTGCCAGCAGCGGAATAGCGGATCCTAGCACAGATACGCAGTATTTT.